This TCR beta chain was recovered during a study of blood T cell repertoires in COVID-19 (dated by TCRdb to 2018 to 2021). As for the study more broadly: Collaborator samples came from the United States, Italy and Spain and covered acute and convalescent phases of COVID-19. The repertoires were released in a freely available public database meant as a resource for research on the immune response to SARS-CoV-2. The material from the prospective study consisted of cDNA or gDNA derived from T cells, B-cell-depleted T cells, or PBMCs. Deeply sampled blood TCRbeta repertoires from subjects exposed to, actively infected with, or recovered from COVID-19 were included in the dataset. The sample metadata nearly always contained a de-identified subject ID, COVID-19 status, age in years and sex. Samples were obtained from the ongoing ImmuneRACE study (first 160 participants) and from 950 to 1,500 subjects provided by 6 global collaborators. Where available, HLA class I and class II types were taken from metadata supplied by the sample provider and were not determined by assay-based typing.

Overall study results and their limits: Clinical and demographic metadata were provided uncurated, with the amount varying by source and participant.

Each collaborating institution followed its own protocols to collect whole blood in K2EDTA tubes. For TCRbeta analysis, collaborators shipped samples as frozen whole blood, isolated PBMCs, or DNA extracted from either of those sample types. The immunoSEQ Assay, a bias-controlled multiplex PCR, was used to amplify TCRbeta CDR3 regions from genomic DNA. Per the original workflow: The number of nucleated cells in each sample was estimated by amplification of reference gene primers within the assay. Sequence reads were collapsed and filtered to measure the absolute abundance of every unique TCRbeta CDR3 rearrangement. Productive Simpson clonality was computed per sample as the square root of Simpson's diversity index over productive rearrangements. The table was pulled from immuneACCESS by TCRdb, which kept in-frame rearrangements only. Such tables lose some clones; where checked, under half of the loss comes from unresolved V genes, and the rest has no known cause. For V, J and clone size, that table is used; D and trimming come from the DNA. The sample yields 200,000 to 300,000 clones; about 81% were counted once. Jointly, the top ten make up around 11% of the sample.

The CDR3 has 16 amino acids, counting the end cysteine and phenylalanine. Only the CDR3 region is kept as DNA, spanning 48 bases read in frame from base 1. Notes on this clone: What this receptor recognizes is not known. Base quality data are lacking; no much larger clone is found one base away.

The chain is made from TRBV12-2 and TRBJ1-2; TRBD1, the table's D call, was not compared with the DNA. TRBV12-2 constitutes a pseudogene. This TCR was recovered from a woman aged 60 to 75 with active or convalescent COVID-19. Sequences were obtained from peripheral blood. The nucleotides read TGTGCAAGTCGCTTAGCTTGGGGCTCCCATTCCTATGGCTACACCTTC. The translation is CASRLAWGSHSYGYTF.